The 19 T cell receptor beta chains below come from one sample, sequenced in a study of T cell clusters in autoimmune cytopenias. Multiplex touch-down PCR amplified TRB using TRB-A and TRB-B pools in one tube. TCRdb re-called the multiplex PCR reads; every CDR3 protein appears as one record, without DNA. Its clone listing holds about 4,800 distinct CDR3 sequences. TRB was amplified from approximately 250 ng of peripheral blood genomic DNA per sample. These data were also filed under a second study, of T cell repertoires in aging, cancer and after chemotherapy.

The sample taken for sequencing was peripheral blood. The receptors were gathered from a human donor in good health.

This clonotype is medium-sized by frequency. V and J are TRBV5-6 and TRBJ2-5; TCRdb names TRBD1, which stays unverified in the absence of DNA. The V gene's germline CDR1 is SGHDT and CDR2 YYEEEE. This CDR3 is built from 15 residues. The CDR3 sequence is CASSSGTATRETQYF.

The V and J genes are TRBV5-1 and TRBJ2-3; TCRdb names TRBD2, which stays unverified in the absence of DNA. This CDR3 spans 15 amino acids. Germline V gene data show CDR1 as SGHRS and CDR2 as YFSETQ. CDR3: CASSSIAPSTDTQYF.

This clonotype is identified as medium-sized from frequency. The genes are TRBV24-1 and TRBJ2-5; no DNA is available, so the TRBD1 call from TCRdb remains unchecked. The V gene's germline CDR1 is KGHDR and CDR2 SFDVKD. The length of the CDR3 is 15 residues. This chain's CDR3 is CATSDLWGRQETQYF.

Considering frequency, this clonotype is medium-sized. The CDR3: CASSSGTSGPVTGELFF. The rearrangement uses TRBV12-3 or TRBV12-4 and TRBJ2-2; the TCRdb call, TRBD2, lacks DNA for checking. This CDR3 region has 17 residues.

This clonotype registers medium-sized by frequency. The rearrangement links TRBV19 to TRBJ1-3; TCRdb's D call, TRBD1, is unchecked because there is no DNA. Germline assignment: CDR1 LNHDA and CDR2 SQIVND (reference sequence). The CDR3 loop spans 15 amino acids. Here the CDR3 reads CASSTSGTTGNTIYF.

The chain couples TRBV20-1 to TRBJ2-1. Germline CDR1 and CDR2: DFQATT and SNEGSKA (reference sequence). The CDR3 has 16 residues. The CDR3 sequence: CSASETTSDSYNEQFF.

This clonotype shows up as medium-sized by frequency. The J gene is TRBJ2-1, the V gene TRBV12-3 or TRBV12-4. The CDR3 totals 11 residues. CDR3 sequence reads: CASSSWNEQFF.

The CDR3 loop reads CATSDLTGAGTEAFF. The chain is built from TRBV24-1 and TRBJ1-1; TCRdb indicates TRBD1, and absent DNA this call remains unverified. CDR3 length: 15 amino acids. CDR1 KGHDR and CDR2 SFDVKD come from the germline V gene.

The chain uses TRBV5-1 and TRBJ2-3; TCRdb returns TRBD1, unconfirmable since there is no DNA. CDR3 length equals 15 residues. Germline V lookup: CDR1 SGHRS, CDR2 YFSETQ. CDR3 loop: CASSPGAGSTDTQYF.

This clonotype ranks as medium-sized in terms of frequency. The chain uses TRBV11-3 and TRBJ1-2. Germline V lookup: CDR1 SGHNT, CDR2 YENEEA. The length of the CDR3 is 13 residues. CDR3 protein: CASSLSPLWGYTF.

This clonotype registers medium-sized (0.01 to 0.1%) by frequency. This CDR3 reads CASRRAGGRTDTQYF. The chain is built from TRBV6-1 and TRBJ2-3; TCRdb names TRBD2, which stays unverified in the absence of DNA. The CDR3 covers 15 residues. Germline V gene data show CDR1 as MNHNS and CDR2 as SASEGT.

This clonotype is called medium-sized based on its frequency. V usage is TRBV6-2 or TRBV6-3 and J usage is TRBJ2-2. The germline CDR1 and CDR2 sequences are MNHEY and SVGEGT. The CDR3 is 11 amino acids. CDR3 sequence reads: CASNLNGELFF.

This sequence joins TRBV7-2 and TRBJ1-2. The CDR3 spans 14 residues. CDR1 SGHTA and CDR2 FQGNSA come from the germline V gene. CDR3 residues: CASSLVVSVGGYTF.

The chain carries TRBV5-1 and TRBJ2-7. The CDR3 totals 13 residues. CDR1 SGHRS and CDR2 YFSETQ come from the germline V gene. The CDR3 sequence: CASSLAEPIGQYF.

This clonotype is labeled medium-sized based on frequency. J is TRBJ1-1 and V is TRBV5-4; the D gene TCRdb calls, TRBD1, cannot be checked with no DNA. The germline V gene has CDR1 SGHNT and CDR2 YYREEE (reference sequence). The CDR3 extends over 13 amino acids. The CDR3 sequence: CASSPDPGAEAFF.

This clonotype is deemed medium-sized by its frequency. This chain connects TRBV12-3 or TRBV12-4 to TRBJ2-3; checking the TCRdb D call of TRBD2 is not possible without DNA. The CDR3 spans 17 residues. This CDR3 reads CASSFGTGSGRTNTQYF.

The chain uses TRBV11-3 and TRBJ2-1; no DNA is available, so the TRBD1 call from TCRdb remains unchecked. This CDR3 contains 15 residues. Germline V CDR1 and CDR2: SGHNT, YENEEA. Here the CDR3 reads CASSFPGTPHNEQFF. Supplemented by reference TRBV11-3 and TRBJ2-1, the full variable domain reads EAGVVQSPRYKIIEKKQPVAFWCNPISGHNTLYWYLQNLGQGPELLIRYENEEAVDDSQLPKDRFSAERLKGVDSTLKIQPAELGDSAVYLCASSFPGTPHNEQFFGPGTRLTVL.

V usage is TRBV6-5 and J usage is TRBJ2-6. CDR1 is MNHEY, CDR2 SVGAGI, per germline. The CDR3 is 18 amino acids. The CDR3 sequence is CASSPWGAPDSGANVLTF.

The V call is TRBV11-3, the J call TRBJ2-2; the D call from TCRdb, TRBD1, cannot be confirmed without DNA. The CDR3 contains 15 residues. Germline CDR1 reads SGHNT; CDR2 reads YENEEA. CDR3 loop: CASSQGTGVAGELFF. Full variable domain (missing parts from reference TRBV11-3 and TRBJ2-2): EAGVVQSPRYKIIEKKQPVAFWCNPISGHNTLYWYLQNLGQGPELLIRYENEEAVDDSQLPKDRFSAERLKGVDSTLKIQPAELGDSAVYLCASSQGTGVAGELFFGEGSRLTVL.